Below, 16 T cell receptor beta chains from the same sample are listed, as sequenced in a study of T-cell memory formation after mild COVID-19. Each CDR3 protein gets one entry after TCRdb re-called the 5' RACE reads with MiXCR. The sample has under 300,000 distinct CDR3 sequences; 8.5% to 9.5% are singletons. Specimen: PBMCs or a T cell subset sorted from them (not recorded which). The receptors were sampled from a man aged 18 to 29 who had mild COVID-19 (a few samples of this study predate the infection). Cell type and time point are not known.

V usage is TRBV7-8 and J usage is TRBJ1-6; TRBD1 matches 8 bases. The CDR3 has 18 amino acids. Looked up from germline, CDR1 is SGHVS and CDR2 is FQNEAQ. Trimming took 0 bases from V and 7 from J; bases not matched to a gene: 11. Here the CDR3 DNA reads TGTGCCAGCAGCTTAGCTGTGGGGACAGGCGTACGCAATTCACCCCTCCACTTT. As protein: CASSLAVGTGVRNSPLHF.

This clonotype was counted only a few times. The chain uses TRBV7-2 and TRBJ2-2; perhaps TRBD2 as D (6 bases). Per germline, CDR1 SGHTA and CDR2 FQGNSA. The CDR3 covers 15 residues. V lost 11 bases, J lost 0 bases, and 16 bases lay in between. The CDR3 region has the DNA TGTGCCGCCGGTAAGGCGGGGTCGAACACCGGGGAGCTGTTTTTT. Its protein is CAAGKAGSNTGELFF.

This clonotype was counted between two and nine times. The chain recombines TRBV29-1 with TRBJ2-7; 8 bases match TRBD1. V trimming: 4 bases; J trimming: 7 bases; junction bases outside the gene matches: 6. The CDR3 is 12 amino acids. Germline V gives CDR1 SQVTM, CDR2 ANQGSEA. CDR3 nucleotides: TGCAGCGTTGGACCCAGGGGGCTTGAGCAGTACTTC. It encodes CSVGPRGLEQYF.

V gene TRBV7-9 combines with J gene TRBJ1-6; TRBD1 is a possible D gene (5 bases). The ends were cut back, 4 bases at V and 6 bases at J, with 10 bases in the middle. This CDR3 has 14 residues. Germline assignment: CDR1 SEHNR and CDR2 FQNEAQ (reference sequence). CDR3 bases: TGTGCCAGCAGCTGGGAGGACACTAATTCACCCCTCCACTTT. Its translation is CASSWEDTNSPLHF.

This chain joins TRBV24-1 and TRBJ2-2, with 9 nucleotides matching TRBD1. The V segment lost 10 bases and the J segment 5 bases; nucleotides outside the gene matches: 7. CDR3 length: 14 amino acids. Germline assignment: CDR1 KGHDR and CDR2 SFDVKD. CDR3 nucleotides: TGTGCCACTGCAAGGGGACAGGGAACCGGGGAGCTGTTTTTT. This codes for CATARGQGTGELFF.

This clonotype was observed a handful of times. The V and J genes are TRBV3-1 and TRBJ1-6; D not resolved. V lost 4 bases and J lost 9, with 4 bases in between. The CDR3 loop spans 11 amino acids. Germline loops: CDR1 LGHDT, CDR2 YNNKEL (reference sequence). CDR3 sequence (DNA): TGTGCCAGCAGCCGGGGTTCACCCCTCCACTTT. It is translated as CASSRGSPLHF.

This clonotype was recorded many times. This chain links TRBV7-8 with TRBJ2-1, with a possible D match to TRBD2 (6 bases). V gave up 5 bases and J gave up 4 bases, with 18 bases separating them. The CDR3 length is 16 residues. The germline CDR1 and CDR2 sequences are SGHVS and FQNEAQ. The CDR3 DNA follows: TGTGCCAGCAGCCCCGCGGGGAGCCGTATGTACAATGAGCAGTTCTTC. This codes for CASSPAGSRMYNEQFF.

This sequence joins TRBV20-1 and TRBJ1-1, with D unclear. The germline V and J ends were trimmed by 3 bases and 5 bases, with 10 bases remaining between them. The CDR3 spans 12 residues. Germline-derived CDR1 and CDR2 are DFQATT and SNEGSKA (reference sequence). CDR3 DNA: TGCAGTGCTAGGCGAGATTTTACTGAAGCTTTCTTT. Residues: CSARRDFTEAFF.

This rearrangement joins TRBV20-1 to TRBJ1-3; D is unclear. V was pared by 3 bases and J by 4 bases, with 7 bases between. Germline-derived CDR1 and CDR2 are DFQATT and SNEGSKA (reference sequence). The CDR3 spans 12 residues. Here the CDR3 reads CSARDGGNTIYF. CDR3 bases: TGCAGTGCTAGGGACGGCGGAAACACCATATATTTT.

The chain couples TRBV6-1 to TRBJ2-3; unclear D gene. The germline gives CDR1 MNHNS, CDR2 SASEGT. V gave up 2 bases and J gave up 3 bases, with 6 bases separating them. The CDR3 loop spans 13 amino acids. CDR3 in DNA: TGTGCCAGCAGTGAAATCGGGACAGATACGCAGTATTTT. This codes for CASSEIGTDTQYF.

This clonotype has just a few counts. This chain joins TRBV6-5 and TRBJ1-2; D remains unclear. The CDR3 runs 13 residues. Germline lookup yields CDR1 MNHEY and CDR2 SVGAGI. Trimming took 5 bases from V and 4 from J, leaving 11 bases between them. As DNA, the CDR3 is TGTGCCAGCAGTACCACTCGGGGCTATGGCTACACCTTC. Translation: CASSTTRGYGYTF.

This clonotype turned up a few times. J is TRBJ2-4 and V is TRBV4-2; D not resolved. Trimming cost V 5 bases and J 5 bases, with 19 bases left between them. This CDR3 is 16 amino acids long. CDR1 and CDR2 from the germline V gene are LGHNA and YNFKEQ. CDR3 nucleotide sequence: TGTGCCAGCAGCTTGATTGCGGCCGGCGGCCAAAACATTCAGTACTTC. Translation: CASSLIAAGGQNIQYF.

The V and J genes are TRBV4-3 and TRBJ2-3, with D tentatively TRBD1 or TRBD2 (6 bases each). Between the trimmed V and J ends, which lost 4 bases and 2 bases, there was a span of 13 bases. Germline assignment: CDR1 LGHNA and CDR2 YSLEER. The CDR3 has 15 amino acids. The CDR3 protein is CASSPGGGVTDTQYF. The CDR3 DNA is TGCGCCAGCAGCCCTGGGGGCGGGGTCACAGATACGCAGTATTTT.

This clonotype was counted at least ten times. The CDR3 spells CASSRDYTGELFF. In DNA form, the CDR3 reads TGCGCCAGCAGCCGGGACTACACCGGGGAGCTGTTTTTT. The chain uses TRBV5-1 and TRBJ2-2; tentatively, D is TRBD2 (6 bases). V dropped 4 bases and J dropped 3 bases, with 7 bases sitting between them. Germline V gene lookup returns CDR1 SGHRS and CDR2 YFSETQ. The CDR3 consists of 13 residues.

This clonotype was recorded a few times. The gene calls are TRBV4-1 and TRBJ2-5; D is possibly TRBD1 or TRBD2 (5 bases each). CDR3 length equals 18 residues. V lost 1 base and J 1 base, leaving 19 bases between the germline ends. Germline values: CDR1 MGHRA, CDR2 YSYEKL. CDR3 sequence reads: CASSQVPGRQGVQETQYF. CDR3 nucleotides: TGCGCCAGCAGCCAAGTGCCGGGGCGGCAGGGAGTCCAAGAGACCCAGTACTTC.

The rearrangement joins TRBV27 to TRBJ2-5; TRBD1 or TRBD2 may be the D gene (5 bases each). Deletions cut 5 bases from V and 7 bases from J, with 26 bases between. This CDR3 is built from 17 residues. Germline V gene sequence: CDR1 MNHEY, CDR2 SMNVEV (reference sequence). The CDR3 coding sequence is TGTGCCAGCAGTCCCTCGCGCTGGACGTCCGGTGGGGGGACCCAGTACTTC. This sequence encodes CASSPSRWTSGGGTQYF.